The rows below give T cell receptor beta chains drawn from one sample of a study of blood T cells in healthy people across ages. TCRdb processed the 5' RACE reads anew with MiXCR; each CDR3 protein has one entry. The sample records approximately 1,700,000 distinct CDR3 sequences, 30% to 40% being singletons. The sample taken for sequencing was blood. These receptors came from a human donor in good health. Both conserved end residues are part of each CDR3. A D gene is named only where the DNA matches it firmly. Some rows have no size entry. The others give once, few or many, or a class for an expanded clone.

TRBJ1-2	.	few	TRBV10-3	TGTGCCATCAGGCAGGTCGGTTATGGCTACACCTTC	CAIRQVGYGYTF
TRBJ1-1	TRBD1	.	TRBV7-3	TGTGCCAGCAGCAGCCAGGGGGCGGGGGACACTGAAGCTTTCTTT	CASSSQGAGDTEAFF
TRBJ2-3	TRBD2	.	TRBV7-2	TGTGCCAGCAGCTTAGCGCTAGGGGAGCGGGGTTCAGATACGCAGTATTTT	CASSLALGERGSDTQYF
TRBJ1-1	TRBD1	.	TRBV4-1	TGCGCCAGCAGCCCCGACAGGGGAGGTCGGGCTTTCTTT	CASSPDRGGRAFF
TRBJ1-3	.	few	TRBV7-2	TGTGCCAGCAGCTTAGCGAGGGCAGTGGGAAACACCATATATTTT	CASSLARAVGNTIYF
TRBJ1-1	.	few	TRBV7-2	TGTGCCAGCAGCTACAGACGGCCTGAAGCTTTCTTT	CASSYRRPEAFF
TRBJ2-1	.	few	TRBV7-2	TGTGCCAGCGTGGGGGTTAATGAGCAGTTCTTC	CASVGVNEQFF
TRBJ1-2	.	.	TRBV6-6	TGTGCCAGCAGTTACCAGCCCTTGGGGGACGGCTACACCTTC	CASSYQPLGDGYTF
TRBJ1-2	.	.	TRBV7-2	TGTGCCAGCAGCCGACGGGACGGCAGACCCAACTATGGCTACACCTTC	CASSRRDGRPNYGYTF
TRBJ1-5	.	.	TRBV6-1	TGTGCCAGCAGTACGGGACGGATGAGCGGGAATCAGCCCCAGCATTTT	CASSTGRMSGNQPQHF
TRBJ2-1	.	.	TRBV24-1	TGTGCCACCAGTGATGTGAGCTCCTACAATGAGCAGTTCTTC	CATSDVSSYNEQFF
TRBJ2-1	.	few	TRBV9	TGTGCCAGCAGCGTTAGACCGACAGCTGAGCAGTTCTTC	CASSVRPTAEQFF
TRBJ2-7	.	few	TRBV9	TGTGCCAGCAGCAAAGACCGGACGAACTCCTACGAGCAGTACTTC	CASSKDRTNSYEQYF
TRBJ2-7	TRBD2	.	TRBV5-1	TGCGCCAGCAGCGCGACTAGCGGGGGGCTCGGGGACGAGCAGTACTTC	CASSATSGGLGDEQYF
TRBJ1-4	.	.	TRBV3-1	TGTGCCAGCAGCTCCCCGAGGTCGGCTGAAAAACTGTTTTTT	CASSSPRSAEKLFF
TRBJ2-7	.	few	TRBV29-1	TGCAGCGTTGTGACAGATACCTACGAGCAGTACTTC	CSVVTDTYEQYF
TRBJ2-3	.	few	TRBV29-1	TGCAGCGACTTTGGGACCGAGAGCACAGATACGCAGTATTTT	CSDFGTESTDTQYF
TRBJ1-1	.	few	TRBV12-3/TRBV12-4	TGTGCCAGCAGTGCCTCAGGGGTTACTGAAGCTTTCTTT	CASSASGVTEAFF
TRBJ1-2	TRBD1	.	TRBV29-1	TGCAGCTTCCCCCCGACAGGGGGGAACTATGGCTACACCTTC	CSFPPTGGNYGYTF
TRBJ1-2	.	few	TRBV10-3	TGTGCCGTCAGTGACGGGACCGGTCGGGGAAACTATGGCTACACCTTC	CAVSDGTGRGNYGYTF
TRBJ2-5	.	.	TRBV24-1	TGTGCCACCAGTGATTGGGGCAGGGGTGCGTTGGAGACCCAGTACTTC	CATSDWGRGALETQYF
TRBJ2-7	.	.	TRBV7-3	TGTGCCAGCAGTCGAGATGCCTGCGGGGACCACGAGCAGTACTTC	CASSRDACGDHEQYF
TRBJ2-1	.	.	TRBV4-3	TGCGCCAGCAGCCAAGAACAGGGGGGGTACAATGAGCAGTTCTTC	CASSQEQGGYNEQFF
TRBJ1-2	.	few	TRBV20-1	TGCAGCCCTGGGTGGGCAGGTTCGACATCTTATGGCTACACCTTC	CSPGWAGSTSYGYTF
TRBJ1-6	.	.	TRBV12-3/TRBV12-4	TGTGCCAGCAGTTTCGCCGTAGACAATTCACCCCTCCACTTT	CASSFAVDNSPLHF
TRBJ2-7	TRBD1	.	TRBV20-1	TGCAGTGCTCGTGTAACAGGGGCCCCCTACGAGCAGTACTTC	CSARVTGAPYEQYF
TRBJ2-1	.	few	TRBV6-1	TGTGCCAGCAGTTCGGCGTCAGCTGTCCATGAGCAGTTCTTC	CASSSASAVHEQFF
TRBJ1-4	.	.	TRBV6-5	TGTGCCAGCAGTTACTCTGGCTCGGGGGGCAGCAAAAATGAAAAACTGTTTTTT	CASSYSGSGGSKNEKLFF
TRBJ2-7	TRBD2	.	TRBV29-1	TGCAGCGTTGGTGACGGGACGTCGGGGGGAGACTCCTACGAGCAGTACTTC	CSVGDGTSGGDSYEQYF
TRBJ2-6	TRBD1	few	TRBV24-1	TGTGCCACCAGTGAACGGCCCGGGACAGGGTCTGGGGCCAACGTCCTGACTTTC	CATSERPGTGSGANVLTF
TRBJ1-5	.	few	TRBV15	TGTGCCACCAGCCCCTTACGGGGGGGCAATCAGCCCCAGCATTTT	CATSPLRGGNQPQHF
TRBJ2-3	TRBD2	.	TRBV20-1	TGCAGTGCTAGAAGGCGCGGGGGAAACACAGATACGCAGTATTTT	CSARRRGGNTDTQYF
TRBJ1-4	.	few	TRBV5-1	TGCGCCAGCAGCCCGGGGGGGATTAATGAAAAACTGTTTTTT	CASSPGGINEKLFF
TRBJ2-5	.	.	TRBV5-1	TGCGCCAGCAGCTTGAATCCGGGACGTCAAGAGACCCAGTACTTC	CASSLNPGRQETQYF
TRBJ2-1	.	few	TRBV24-1	TGTGCCACCAGTGTAGGCTCTTACAATGAGCAGTTCTTC	CATSVGSYNEQFF
TRBJ2-1	.	few	TRBV13	TGTGCCAGCAGCATGGACTACGACTCCTACAATGAGCAGTTCTTC	CASSMDYDSYNEQFF
TRBJ2-1	.	.	TRBV5-6	TGTGCCAGCAGCCCGGGGTGGGCCTACAATGAGCAGTTCTTC	CASSPGWAYNEQFF
TRBJ2-7	TRBD1	.	TRBV5-5	TGTGCCAGCACAAGATCTCCCGGGACAGACCTCTACGAGCAGTACTTC	CASTRSPGTDLYEQYF
TRBJ2-6	.	.	TRBV7-2	TGTGCCAGCAAGGCAGCTGGGGCCAACGTCCTGACTTTC	CASKAAGANVLTF
TRBJ1-2	TRBD1	.	TRBV6-1	TGTGCCAGCAGATGGACAGGGAGTGTTGGCTACACCTTC	CASRWTGSVGYTF
TRBJ2-7	.	few	TRBV9	TGTGCCAGCAGCGTAGGGGGGCCGGCAAACTACGAGCAGTACTTC	CASSVGGPANYEQYF
TRBJ1-6	.	.	TRBV7-9	TGTGCCAGCAGCTGGAGGGAGGATTCACCCCTCCACTTT	CASSWREDSPLHF
TRBJ2-5	TRBD1	.	TRBV7-2	TGTGCCAGCGAGGACAGGCGGGTGCGAGGGCAAGAGACCCAGTACTTC	CASEDRRVRGQETQYF
TRBJ2-3	TRBD1	.	TRBV5-1	TGCGCCAGCAGCAAGGGGACAGGTACGCAGTATTTT	CASSKGTGTQYF
TRBJ1-5	.	many	TRBV12-3/TRBV12-4	TGTGCCAGCAGTCCACATTACGGACAGACTAGCAATCAGCCCCAGCATTTT	CASSPHYGQTSNQPQHF
TRBJ2-7	.	.	TRBV7-9	TGTGCCAGCAGCTTAGCGTTAAACGCCGGCTACGAGCAGTACTTC	CASSLALNAGYEQYF
TRBJ1-6	.	.	TRBV5-6	TGTGCCAGCAGCGGCACTCTAGGCAGTTCACCCCTCCACTTT	CASSGTLGSSPLHF
TRBJ1-2	.	.	TRBV24-1	TGTGCCACCAGTGATACGACAGTTTCCTATGGCTACACCTTC	CATSDTTVSYGYTF
TRBJ1-5	.	.	TRBV4-2	TGTGCCAGCAGCCCCCGGGAGGGCGACGAGTTCAGTCAGCCCCAGCATTTT	CASSPREGDEFSQPQHF
TRBJ1-1	.	many	TRBV29-1	TGCAGCGTTGCCCGGAACACTGAAGCTTTCTTT	CSVARNTEAFF
TRBJ2-1	.	.	TRBV20-1	TGCAGTGCTAGAACAGTGGGGGGAGTTCACGAGCAGTTCTTC	CSARTVGGVHEQFF
TRBJ1-5	.	.	TRBV20-1	TGCAGTGCTAGATATGTGACGGACAATCAGCCCCAGCATTTT	CSARYVTDNQPQHF
TRBJ2-1	.	few	TRBV29-1	TGCAGCGTTGAAGGGCAGGCCAACAATGAGCAGTTCTTC	CSVEGQANNEQFF